The rows below give T cell receptor beta chains drawn from one sample of a study of T cell repertoires in cytomegalovirus infection. TCRdb recomputed calls from the reads with MiXCR, one row per CDR3 protein. The sample yields some 940,000 distinct CDR3 sequences, about 33% seen once. These TCRs' antigens remain unknown. The sample was cultured CD8+ T cells from PBMCs, taken from culture after CMV antigen stimulation. These TCRs come from a human donor in good health (CMV status not recorded). Some clones in this sample may be carry-over from other donors' samples. Each CDR3 is given with its conserved first and last residue. A D gene is named only where the DNA matches it firmly. Rows may omit the clone size; those that give it use once, few, many or a size class.

V gene	clone size	J gene	D gene	CDR3 protein	CDR3 DNA
TRBV6-8	NA	TRBJ1-3	TRBD1	CASSTIGTADLYF	TGTGCCAGCAGTACAATAGGGACAGCGGATTTATATTTT
TRBV28	NA	TRBJ1-1	NA	CASSSGPGLEAFF	TGTGCCAGCAGTTCAGGGCCCGGCCTTGAAGCTTTCTTT
TRBV7-9	few	TRBJ2-7	NA	CASSLAWTYEQYF	TGTGCCAGCAGCTTAGCATGGACCTACGAGCAGTACTTC
TRBV11-2	few	TRBJ2-3	TRBD2	CASSTRVVAGVLTDTQYF	TGTGCCAGCAGCACTAGGGTCGTAGCGGGGGTTCTCACAGATACGCAGTATTTT
TRBV11-2	NA	TRBJ1-4	TRBD1	CASSQGDRATVDEKLFF	TGTGCCAGCAGCCAGGGGGACAGAGCAACGGTTGATGAAAAACTGTTTTTT
TRBV6-5	few	TRBJ1-2	TRBD1	CASSLGTGNDYGYTF	TGTGCCAGCAGTCTCGGGACAGGGAACGACTATGGCTACACCTTC
TRBV19	few	TRBJ1-1	NA	CASTTHRGLNTEAFF	TGTGCCAGTACCACACATCGGGGTCTTAACACTGAAGCTTTCTTT
TRBV7-2	many	TRBJ2-3	NA	CASSSQGEGTDTQYF	TGTGCCAGCAGTTCTCAGGGTGAAGGGACAGATACGCAGTATTTT
TRBV12-3/TRBV12-4	many	TRBJ1-2	NA	CASSPGVNYGYTF	TGTGCCAGCAGCCCCGGGGTAAACTATGGCTACACCTTC
TRBV14	NA	TRBJ2-3	TRBD1	CASSQTGTGFLTDTQYF	TGTGCCAGCAGCCAGACCGGGACAGGGTTTCTCACAGATACGCAGTATTTT
TRBV27	NA	TRBJ2-7	NA	CASSLSVPGTYEQYF	TGTGCCAGCAGTTTATCGGTCCCAGGGACCTACGAGCAGTACTTC
TRBV4-3	NA	TRBJ2-3	NA	CASSQIEGTDTQYF	TGCGCCAGCAGCCAAATTGAGGGCACAGATACGCAGTATTTT
TRBV4-2	NA	TRBJ2-1	TRBD2	CASSLVSGVNSYNEQFF	TGTGCCAGCAGCCTAGTTAGCGGGGTCAACTCCTACAATGAGCAGTTCTTC
TRBV4-3	NA	TRBJ1-1	NA	CASSQDPPTVNTEAFF	TGCGCCAGCAGCCAAGATCCGCCGACAGTGAACACTGAAGCTTTCTTT
TRBV27	many	TRBJ2-7	NA	CASSLTEVGYEQYF	TGTGCCAGCAGTTTAACAGAAGTGGGCTACGAGCAGTACTTC
TRBV19	few	TRBJ1-1	NA	CASSKKRNTEAFF	TGTGCCAGTAGTAAGAAGCGGAACACTGAAGCTTTCTTT
TRBV7-9	many	TRBJ1-1	TRBD1	CASSFPGTGPRAFF	TGTGCCAGCAGCTTCCCCGGGACAGGGCCCAGGGCTTTCTTT
TRBV27	few	TRBJ1-6	TRBD1	CASSSRQGNSPLHF	TGTGCCAGCAGTTCAAGACAGGGTAATTCACCCCTCCACTTT
TRBV6-5	NA	TRBJ1-2	NA	CASSYWEQGPSGYTF	TGTGCCAGCAGTTACTGGGAACAGGGACCTTCTGGCTACACCTTC
TRBV12-3/TRBV12-4	NA	TRBJ2-7	NA	CASTLPDSYEQYF	TGTGCCAGCACATTACCGGACAGCTACGAGCAGTACTTC
TRBV7-9	few	TRBJ2-2	NA	CASSSPVAIRGANTGELFF	TGTGCCAGCAGCTCCCCCGTAGCTATCAGGGGAGCGAACACCGGGGAGCTGTTTTTT
TRBV7-9	few	TRBJ1-1	TRBD1	CASSSPTGGPSEAFF	TGTGCCAGCAGCTCTCCGACAGGGGGCCCTTCTGAAGCTTTCTTT
TRBV12-3/TRBV12-4	NA	TRBJ2-2	TRBD1	CASPGQGNTGELFF	TGTGCCAGTCCGGGACAGGGAAACACCGGGGAGCTGTTTTTT
TRBV6-1	NA	TRBJ2-1	NA	CASSYRTTPYNEQFF	TGTGCCAGCAGCTACCGGACTACACCCTACAATGAGCAGTTCTTC
TRBV6-5	once	TRBJ1-6	NA	CASTPRQYNSPLHF	TGTGCCAGCACTCCTAGGCAGTACAATTCACCCCTCCACTTT
TRBV4-1	NA	TRBJ1-2	TRBD1	CASSRDRGQPPYYGYTF	TGCGCCAGCAGCCGAGATAGGGGACAGCCGCCATATTATGGCTACACCTTC
TRBV7-9	NA	TRBJ2-2	NA	CASSSRRNTGELFF	TGTGCCAGCAGCTCGAGAAGGAACACCGGGGAGCTGTTTTTT
TRBV12-3/TRBV12-4	NA	TRBJ1-1	NA	CASSFWLGGLNTEAFF	TGTGCCAGCAGTTTTTGGTTGGGAGGTTTGAACACTGAAGCTTTCTTT
TRBV6-1	few	TRBJ2-1	NA	CASSEWEVASVFYNEQFF	TGTGCCAGCAGTGAATGGGAGGTAGCCTCCGTTTTCTACAATGAGCAGTTCTTC
TRBV6-2/TRBV6-3	NA	TRBJ2-1	NA	CASNSITPRSNNEQFF	TGTGCCAGCAATTCGATTACTCCCCGGAGCAACAATGAGCAGTTCTTC
TRBV27	NA	TRBJ1-6	NA	CASSLRQANSPLHF	TGTGCCAGCAGTCTTCGACAGGCCAATTCACCCCTCCACTTT
TRBV6-5	NA	TRBJ1-2	NA	CASSPAGRRGDYGYTF	TGTGCCAGCAGCCCCGCAGGACGCCGAGGTGACTATGGCTACACCTTC
TRBV12-3/TRBV12-4	many	TRBJ1-2	TRBD1	CASSLARAGGNYGYTF	TGTGCCAGCAGTTTAGCTCGGGCAGGGGGAAACTATGGCTACACCTTC
TRBV19	NA	TRBJ1-1	NA	CASRLDLGTEAFF	TGTGCCAGCCGACTGGACCTGGGGACTGAAGCTTTCTTT
TRBV7-2	many	TRBJ1-2	NA	CASSNGVSVGYTF	TGTGCCAGCAGCAACGGGGTCAGTGTTGGCTACACCTTC
TRBV27	few	TRBJ1-3	NA	CASTQYPGSSGNTIYF	TGTGCCAGCACCCAATACCCGGGGAGCTCTGGAAACACCATATATTTT
TRBV7-9	many	TRBJ1-1	NA	CASSLEGARGNTEAFF	TGTGCCAGCAGCTTAGAAGGGGCCAGGGGAAACACTGAAGCTTTCTTT
TRBV7-6	many	TRBJ2-1	TRBD2	CASSLGSGLAYEQFF	TGTGCCAGCAGCCTCGGGTCGGGACTAGCATATGAGCAGTTCTTC
TRBV24-1	few	TRBJ2-1	NA	CATSELLGRLFF	TGTGCCACCAGTGAACTTCTGGGAAGGCTGTTCTTC
TRBV7-6	many	TRBJ2-1	TRBD2	CASSSSGGSEDEQFF	TGTGCCAGCAGTTCCAGCGGGGGGTCTGAGGATGAGCAGTTCTTC
TRBV7-9	NA	TRBJ2-3	NA	CASTPLYTDTQYF	TGTGCCAGCACCCCCCTATACACAGATACGCAGTATTTT
TRBV29-1	NA	TRBJ1-2	TRBD1	CSVEATGVGYTF	TGCAGCGTTGAAGCGACAGGGGTTGGCTACACCTTC
TRBV7-2	many	TRBJ2-1	TRBD1	CASSLKDRAVYNEQFF	TGTGCCAGCAGCCTCAAGGACAGGGCAGTATACAATGAGCAGTTCTTC
TRBV7-8	many	TRBJ2-1	TRBD2	CASSPKRGNDEQFF	TGTGCCAGCAGCCCGAAGCGGGGAAACGATGAGCAGTTCTTC
TRBV6-1	few	TRBJ2-1	NA	CASSEVQNTYNEQFF	TGTGCCAGCAGTGAGGTACAAAATACCTACAATGAGCAGTTCTTC
TRBV12-3/TRBV12-4	many	TRBJ1-2	NA	CASSLEAGRDYGYTF	TGTGCCAGCAGTTTAGAGGCAGGGAGGGACTATGGCTACACCTTC
TRBV12-3/TRBV12-4	many	TRBJ2-7	NA	CASSLGSSTSYEQYF	TGTGCCAGCAGTTTAGGCAGTTCTACCTCCTACGAGCAGTACTTC
TRBV4-1	NA	TRBJ1-1	NA	CASSQESIPNTEAFF	TGCGCCAGCAGCCAAGAGAGTATCCCGAACACTGAAGCTTTCTTT
TRBV5-4	NA	TRBJ2-5	TRBD1	CASSLSGQPGETQYF	TGTGCCAGCAGCTTGTCGGGACAGCCGGGGGAGACCCAGTACTTC
TRBV5-1	few	TRBJ1-4	TRBD1	CASSSSGGTNEKLFF	TGCGCCAGCAGCTCCTCAGGGGGCACTAATGAAAAACTGTTTTTT
TRBV24-1	NA	TRBJ2-1	NA	CATSEQRVDEQFF	TGTGCCACCAGTGAGCAAAGGGTTGATGAGCAGTTCTTC
TRBV7-6	few	TRBJ2-1	NA	CASSLGRSLNEQFF	TGTGCCAGCAGCTTAGGGCGGTCCCTCAATGAGCAGTTCTTC
TRBV28	few	TRBJ1-4	NA	CASGPGSANEKLFF	TGTGCCAGCGGGCCCGGGTCCGCTAATGAAAAACTGTTTTTT
TRBV12-5	NA	TRBJ1-1	NA	CASGSSGDTEAFF	TGTGCTAGTGGTTCGTCAGGGGATACTGAAGCTTTCTTT
TRBV19	NA	TRBJ2-1	TRBD2	CASSFPSGGGEQFF	TGTGCCAGTAGTTTCCCCAGCGGCGGGGGGGAGCAGTTCTTC
TRBV19	NA	TRBJ2-1	TRBD1	CASSYTGTAFNEQFF	TGTGCCAGTAGTTACACCGGGACAGCCTTCAATGAGCAGTTCTTC